Each of the 14 T cell receptor beta chains below was sequenced from the same sample in a study of blood T cell repertoires in COVID-19. The table came from immunoSEQ multiplex PCR; TCRdb's copy has only in-frame clones and leaves some out. The sample lists 300,000 or so clones; about nine tenths were seen once. The specimen was peripheral blood. These receptors came from a man in his fifties or sixties with active or convalescent COVID-19.

V usage is TRBV10-3 and J usage is TRBJ2-6, with 7 bases that match TRBD1. Germline-derived CDR1 and CDR2 are ENHRY and SYGVKD. Germline trimming cut 4 bases from V and 0 bases from J; bases unmatched to any gene: 3. CDR3 length equals 16 residues. CDR3 loop: CAISGTGYSGANVLTF. The CDR3 DNA reads TGTGCCATCAGTGGGACAGGATACTCTGGGGCCAACGTCCTGACTTTC.

The genes are TRBV6-5 and TRBJ2-7; possible D gene TRBD2, 5 bases. The CDR3 covers 16 residues. Trimming shortened V by 2 bases and J by 4 bases, and 18 bases separated the two germline ends. The germline V gene encodes CDR1 MNHEY and CDR2 SVGAGI. CDR3 DNA sequence: TGTGCCAGCAGTTACGAGGGCAGCTCTATGGCGTACGAGCAGTACTTC. Residues: CASSYEGSSMAYEQYF.

The J gene is TRBJ1-2, the V gene TRBV7-2; perhaps TRBD1 as D (6 bases). This CDR3 is built from 14 residues. Trimming removed 5 bases from V and 6 bases from J, with 16 bases in between. The germline gives CDR1 SGHTA, CDR2 FQGNSA. DNA for the CDR3: TGTGCCAGCAGCAAAGTACAGGGCAGGGATGGCTACACCTTC. It is translated as CASSKVQGRDGYTF.

This sequence joins TRBV12-3 or TRBV12-4 and TRBJ1-2, with D possibly TRBD1 on 5 matching bases. CDR3 length: 13 amino acids. V lost 6 bases and J lost 4, with 12 bases in between. Written as DNA, the CDR3 is TGTGCCAGCAGCCACCGGGGGAGCTATGGCTACACCTTC. This codes for CASSHRGSYGYTF.

This chain links TRBV11-1 with TRBJ2-5; weak D call: TRBD2 (6 bases). Germline V CDR1 and CDR2: SGHAT, FQDESV (reference sequence). The ends were cut back, 5 bases at V and 2 bases at J, with 15 bases in the middle. The CDR3 spans 15 residues. The CDR3 region has the DNA TGTGCCAGCAGCCCAGGTGGGGGGTGGCAAGAGACCCAGTACTTC. Protein product: CASSPGGGWQETQYF.

This chain links TRBV15 with TRBJ2-2, with D perhaps TRBD1 (7 bases). CDR3 length equals 16 residues. CDR1 is LNHNV, CDR2 YYDKDF, per germline (reference sequence). The germline V and J ends were trimmed by 1 base and 6 bases, with 15 bases remaining between them. This chain's CDR3 is CATSRGGTDPPGELFF. The CDR3 coding sequence is TGTGCCACCAGCAGAGGCGGGACAGACCCCCCCGGGGAGCTGTTTTTT.

This clone was seen only once. The rearrangement links TRBV30 to TRBJ1-6; 10 positions agree with TRBD1. The V segment lost 2 bases and the J segment 13 bases; nucleotides outside the gene matches: 8. CDR1 GTSNPN and CDR2 SVGIG come from the germline V gene (reference sequence). The CDR3 is made up of 14 amino acids. The CDR3 reads CAWSRTGGIVPLHF. The CDR3 region has the DNA TGTGCCTGGAGTCGGACAGGGGGAATAGTTCCCCTCCACTTT.

The DNA for the CDR3 is TGTGCCAGCAGTGACTTAATCGGGACAGTGAACTATGGCTACACCTTC. It specifies CASSDLIGTVNYGYTF. V and J are TRBV6-2 or TRBV6-3 and TRBJ1-2, with TRBD1 matching 7 bases. This CDR3 is built from 16 residues. Germline-derived CDR1 and CDR2 are MNHEY and SVGEGT. The junction had 11 bases not matched to a gene; V was cut back by 5 bases and J by 2 bases.

This clone turned up a few times. The V call is TRBV6-6, the J call TRBJ1-5; 8 bases are shared with TRBD1. The trim removed 6 bases at V and 7 bases at J, leaving 8 bases unmatched. The V gene's germline CDR1 is MNHNY and CDR2 SVGAGI (reference sequence). CDR3 length equals 14 residues. In DNA form, the CDR3 reads TGTGCCAGCAGCTCACCAGGGGGCGACCAGCCCCAGCATTTT. Amino acids: CASSSPGGDQPQHF.

The chain employs TRBV19 and TRBJ1-2; 7 bases agree with TRBD1. Trimming cost V 9 bases and J 6 bases; bases outside gene matches: 10. The germline V gene encodes CDR1 LNHDA and CDR2 SQIVND (reference sequence). This CDR3 is built from 13 residues. For the CDR3, the DNA is TGTGCCAGCACCCCGAAAGGGGGCCATGGCTACACCTTC. Residues: CASTPKGGHGYTF. Variable domain in full (rest from reference TRBV19 and TRBJ1-2): DGGITQSPKYLFRKEGQNVTLSCEQNLNHDAMYWYRQDPGQGLRLIYYSQIVNDFQKGDIAEGYSVSREKKESFPLTVTSAQKNPTAFYLCASTPKGGHGYTFGSGTRLTVV.

In its sample, this clone was seen a few times. The gene calls are TRBV24-1 and TRBJ2-1, with 7 bases fitting TRBD2. Per germline, CDR1 KGHDR and CDR2 SFDVKD. Trimming removed 6 bases from V and 5 bases from J; junction bases left unmatched: 6. The CDR3 loop spans 14 amino acids. This CDR3 is CATSLGGGNNEQFF. The CDR3 DNA reads TGTGCCACCAGTCTTGGCGGGGGTAACAATGAGCAGTTCTTC.

This rearrangement joins TRBV28 to TRBJ1-2; tentatively, D is TRBD1 (6 bases). Germline CDR1 MDHEN, CDR2 SYDVKM. This CDR3 has 14 residues. V lost 5 bases to trimming and J lost 4 bases, with 14 bases between them. CDR3 in DNA: TGTGCCAGCAGTGCGGTAGGGGGAAGCTATGGCTACACCTTC. Protein sequence: CASSAVGGSYGYTF.

The chain employs TRBV28 and TRBJ1-2; 8 nucleotides align to TRBD1. CDR1 is MDHEN, CDR2 SYDVKM, per germline. The CDR3 covers 15 residues. Unmatched junction bases numbered 13, after V lost 11 bases and J lost 2 bases. CDR3 DNA: TGTGCCGTCAGACAGGGGTTGTTTATGAACTATGGCTACACCTTC. Encoded protein: CAVRQGLFMNYGYTF.

The genes are TRBV19 and TRBJ1-2, with D unresolved. This CDR3 is built from 13 residues. Trimming took off 5 bases at V and 2 bases at J, with 9 bases between the two ends. Germline V gene data show CDR1 as LNHDA and CDR2 as SQIVND (reference sequence). The CDR3 sequence is CASSFQINYGYTF. For the CDR3, the DNA is TGTGCCAGTAGTTTTCAGATCAACTATGGCTACACCTTC.